A single sample is the source of the 17 T cell receptor beta chains below, sequenced in a study of blood T cell repertoires in COVID-19. Repertoires were generated with immunoSEQ multiplex PCR, while TCRdb's copy carries only in-frame clones and drops some. The table records approximately 170,000 clones, approximately 86% of them present only once. Sequenced sample: peripheral blood. The receptors originated from a man between 50 and 59 years old with active or convalescent COVID-19.

The V call is TRBV24-1, the J call TRBJ1-2; D perhaps matches TRBD1 (6 bases). The germline V gene has CDR1 KGHDR and CDR2 SFDVKD. Trimming left V 0 bases short and J 2 bases short, with 12 bases between. The CDR3 contains 16 residues. CDR3 protein: CATSDLGQNGNYGYTF. Written as DNA, the CDR3 is TGTGCCACCAGTGATTTGGGACAGAACGGCAACTATGGCTACACCTTC.

The CDR3 DNA reads TGTGCCTGGAGTGTATTAACTGGAAGAGGGACCTTC. Translated: CAWSVLTGRGTF. The chain recombines TRBV30 with TRBJ1-2; no reliable D call. CDR3 size: 12 residues. Per the germline V gene, CDR1 is GTSNPN and CDR2 is SVGIG (reference sequence). The ends were cut back, 0 bases at V and 14 bases at J, with 16 bases in the middle.

The V gene is TRBV6-1, the J gene TRBJ2-7, with 8 bases identical to TRBD2. V gave up 0 bases and J gave up 7 bases; unmatched junction bases: 14. CDR1 MNHNS and CDR2 SASEGT come from the germline V gene. This CDR3 is built from 17 residues. The CDR3 here is CASSEAETGLDLGEQYF. CDR3 nucleotides: TGTGCCAGCAGTGAAGCGGAGACGGGACTAGACCTTGGGGAGCAGTACTTC.

The V call is TRBV4-1, the J call TRBJ2-5; the match to TRBD1 covers 9 bases. The trim removed 2 bases at V and 2 bases at J, leaving 6 bases unmatched. The CDR3 covers 16 residues. Germline V CDR1 and CDR2: MGHRA, YSYEKL. The chain's CDR3 is CASSQNPGQGQETQYF. For the CDR3, the DNA is TGCGCCAGCAGCCAAAATCCGGGACAGGGTCAAGAGACCCAGTACTTC.

This clone showed up just a few times. This rearrangement joins TRBV14 to TRBJ2-7, with D unresolved. V was shortened by 4 bases and J by 4 bases, with 5 bases between the two germline ends. CDR1 SGHDN and CDR2 FVKESK come from the germline V gene. The CDR3 is made up of 11 amino acids. CDR3: CASSLKYEQYF. The CDR3 nucleotides read TGTGCCAGCAGCCTAAAATACGAGCAGTACTTC.

V gene TRBV19 combines with J gene TRBJ2-7, with TRBD1 matching 10 bases. CDR1 is LNHDA, CDR2 SQIVND, per germline (reference sequence). This CDR3 has 15 residues. Germline trimming cut 10 bases from V and 2 bases from J; bases unmatched to any gene: 11. CDR3 nucleotides: TGTGCCACCAGTTCACCGGACAGGGGGACCTACGAGCAGTACTTC. Its protein is CATSSPDRGTYEQYF.

The gene calls are TRBV9 and TRBJ1-6; TRBD1 is a possible D gene (6 bases). The CDR3 extends over 15 amino acids. From germline, CDR1 is SGDLS and CDR2 YYNGEE. Trimming took 3 bases from V and 9 from J, leaving 16 bases between them. This CDR3 is CASSGTDSLASPLHF. The CDR3, as DNA: TGTGCCAGCAGCGGGACGGACAGTTTAGCTTCACCCCTCCACTTT.

This chain joins TRBV7-9 and TRBJ1-6, with 9 bases aligning to TRBD1. V gave up 4 bases and J gave up 8 bases; unmatched junction bases: 6. The CDR3 has 15 residues. The germline CDR1 and CDR2 sequences are SEHNR and FQNEAQ (reference sequence). Written as DNA, the CDR3 is TGTGCCAGCAGCTGGGGACAGGGAACGGATTCACCCCTCCACTTT. Translation: CASSWGQGTDSPLHF. The variable domain in full, with the rest retrieved from reference TRBV7-9 and TRBJ1-6, is DTGVSQNPRHKITKRGQNVTFRCDPISEHNRLYWYRQTLGQGPEFLTYFQNEAQLEKSRLLSDRFSAERPKGSFSTLEIQRTEQGDSAMYLCASSWGQGTDSPLHFGNGTRLTVT.

This rearrangement joins TRBV3-1 (or the pseudogene TRBV3-2) to TRBJ1-5; D is ambiguous. Germline V gene data show CDR1 as LGHDT and CDR2 as YNNKEL (reference sequence). V lost 4 bases and J lost 4, with 11 bases in between. This CDR3 is built from 14 residues. DNA for the CDR3: TGTGCCAGCAGCCTCGGGAGGGCGAATCAGCCCCAGCATTTT. Protein: CASSLGRANQPQHF.

This chain links TRBV25-1 with TRBJ1-6; D may be TRBD1 (5 bases). This CDR3 comprises 15 residues. The germline V gene encodes CDR1 MGHDK and CDR2 SYGVNS. The germline V and J ends were trimmed by 6 bases and 6 bases, with 15 bases remaining between them. For the CDR3, the DNA is TGTGCCAGCAGCGATTCTGGGGCTTCTAATTCACCCCTCCACTTT. Encoded protein: CASSDSGASNSPLHF.

DNA for the CDR3: TGTGCCAGCAGCCAGGTCGGGACAGGGACTGTTAACTATGGCTACACCTTC. Amino acids: CASSQVGTGTVNYGYTF. The V and J genes are TRBV3-1 (or the pseudogene TRBV3-2) and TRBJ1-2, with 9 positions matching TRBD1. Germline V lookup: CDR1 LGHDT, CDR2 YNNKEL (reference sequence). V trimming: 3 bases; J trimming: 1 base; junction bases outside the gene matches: 9. The length of the CDR3 is 17 residues.

The rearrangement uses TRBV27 and TRBJ2-1; 9 bases map to TRBD2. This CDR3 is 14 amino acids long. Germline CDR1 and CDR2: MNHEY and SMNVEV (reference sequence). The trim removed 10 bases at V and 9 bases at J, leaving 13 bases unmatched. The CDR3 region has the DNA TGTGCCACCAGGCCGGCGGGAGGGGTACGTGAGCAGTTCTTC. Translating gives CATRPAGGVREQFF.

There are a few counts of this clone. The chain links TRBV5-4 to TRBJ1-2, with 8 bases fitting TRBD1. Germline V lookup: CDR1 SGHNT, CDR2 YYREEE (reference sequence). The CDR3 consists of 15 residues. Germline trimming cut 4 bases from V and 7 bases from J; bases unmatched to any gene: 12. Written as DNA, the CDR3 is TGTGCCAGCAGCCCAAACCAGGGGGCCGGGGGTGGCTACACCTTC. Translated: CASSPNQGAGGGYTF. The full variable domain, its missing parts supplied by reference TRBV5-4 and TRBJ1-2, is ETGVTQSPTHLIKTRGQQVTLRCSSQSGHNTVSWYQQALGQGPQFIFQYYREEENGRGNFPPRFSGLQFPNYSSELNVNALELDDSALYLCASSPNQGAGGGYTFGSGTRLTVV.

The J gene is TRBJ2-5, the V gene TRBV5-1; 16 positions match TRBD2. This CDR3 region has 19 residues. Germline V gene lookup returns CDR1 SGHRS and CDR2 YFSETQ. With 0 bases clipped from V and 5 bases from J, the junction kept 10 bases outside the gene matches. DNA of the CDR3: TGCGCCAGCAGCTTGGCGGGACTAGCGGGGGGGCGCGTTTACGAGACCCAGTACTTC. Translating it yields CASSLAGLAGGRVYETQYF. Together with reference TRBV5-1 and TRBJ2-5, the CDR3 gives the full variable domain: KAGVTQTPRYLIKTRGQQVTLSCSPISGHRSVSWYQQTPGQGLQFLFEYFSETQRNKGNFPGRFSGRQFSNSRSEMNVSTLELGDSALYLCASSLAGLAGGRVYETQYFGPGTRLLVL.

Here the CDR3 reads CASSYDRVYGYTF. Here the CDR3 DNA reads TGTGCCAGCAGTTATGACAGGGTCTATGGCTACACCTTC. The V and J genes are TRBV7-9 and TRBJ1-2; 7 nucleotides align to TRBD1. This CDR3 comprises 13 residues. The V gene's germline CDR1 is SEHNR and CDR2 FQNEAQ (reference sequence). Unmatched junction bases numbered 5, after V lost 6 bases and J lost 4 bases.

V usage is TRBV12-3 or TRBV12-4 and J usage is TRBJ2-3, with D possibly being TRBD2 (5 bases). The CDR3 covers 11 residues. V shed 4 bases and J shed 11 bases, with 10 bases lying between them. CDR3 in DNA: TGTGCCAGCAGTTCGAGAGAGGGGCAGTATTTT. Residues: CASSSREGQYF.

DNA for the CDR3: TGTGCCACCAGTTGGAGTAACAATGAGCAGTTCTTC. Its protein product is CATSWSNNEQFF. The chain couples TRBV24-1 to TRBJ2-1; no clear D gene. Trimming removed 6 bases at V and 5 bases at J, with 7 bases between. This CDR3 spans 12 amino acids. From germline, CDR1 is KGHDR and CDR2 SFDVKD.